The rows below give T cell receptor beta chains drawn from one sample of a study of Tregs in tolerant kidney transplant recipients. TCRdb keeps only in-frame clones here, not all; method: immunoSEQ multiplex PCR. The sample lists approximately 75,000 clones; approximately 90% were seen once. The sequencing here drew on Tregs from blood, taken before the transplant. These receptors came from a human donor who received a combined kidney and bone marrow transplant. The CDR3 runs from the conserved cysteine through the conserved F or W. D genes are given only for firm matches. For some rows the clone size is stated as once, few or many, or as a class when expanded; others skip it.

clone size: .
V gene: TRBV18
J gene: TRBJ2-3
D gene: .
CDR3 protein: CASSPQGHSTDTQYF
CDR3 DNA: TGTGCCAGCTCACCACAGGGACACTCCACAGATACGCAGTATTTT

clone size: .
V gene: TRBV27
J gene: TRBJ2-7
D gene: .
CDR3 protein: CASSSSGLFSYEQYF
CDR3 DNA: .

clone size: .
V gene: TRBV10-3
J gene: TRBJ1-2
D gene: .
CDR3 protein: CAISTGTDYGYTF
CDR3 DNA: TGTGCCATCAGTACAGGGACGGACTATGGCTACACCTTC

clone size: .
V gene: TRBV7-3
J gene: TRBJ2-6
D gene: TRBD1
CDR3 protein: CASSWGQFDSGANVLTF
CDR3 DNA: TGTGCCAGCAGCTGGGGACAGTTCGACTCTGGGGCCAACGTCCTGACTTTC

clone size: .
V gene: TRBV7-2
J gene: TRBJ2-1
D gene: .
CDR3 protein: CASSSTGTSVNEQFF
CDR3 DNA: TGTGCCAGCAGCTCTACCGGGACTTCGGTTAATGAGCAGTTCTTC

clone size: .
V gene: TRBV4-1
J gene: TRBJ2-1
D gene: .
CDR3 protein: CASSQYVLLVTGRHNEQFF
CDR3 DNA: TGCGCCAGCAGCCAATACGTTCTGTTAGTTACAGGACGCCACAATGAGCAGTTCTTC

clone size: .
V gene: TRBV13
J gene: TRBJ1-5
D gene: .
CDR3 protein: CASSIQGNQPQHF
CDR3 DNA: TGTGCCAGCAGCATTCAGGGCAATCAGCCCCAGCATTTT

clone size: once
V gene: TRBV11-2
J gene: TRBJ2-1
D gene: .
CDR3 protein: CASSLEGGEQFF
CDR3 DNA: TGTGCCAGCAGCTTAGAAGGCGGTGAGCAGTTCTTC

clone size: .
V gene: TRBV19
J gene: TRBJ1-2
D gene: TRBD1
CDR3 protein: CASTPDRGRDYGYTF
CDR3 DNA: TGTGCCAGTACCCCCGACAGGGGGCGCGACTATGGCTACACCTTC

clone size: .
V gene: TRBV19
J gene: TRBJ1-5
D gene: TRBD1
CDR3 protein: CASRTEDRGFSNQPQHF
CDR3 DNA: TGTGCCAGTAGAACCGAGGACAGGGGGTTCAGCAATCAGCCCCAGCATTTT

clone size: .
V gene: TRBV19
J gene: TRBJ2-1
D gene: .
CDR3 protein: CASSGHADEQFF
CDR3 DNA: TGTGCCAGTAGTGGGCATGCCGATGAGCAGTTCTTC

clone size: .
V gene: TRBV1
J gene: TRBJ2-7
D gene: .
CDR3 protein: CTSSPRVVAEIYEQYF
CDR3 DNA: TGCACCAGCAGCCCCCGGGTGGTAGCGGAGATTTACGAGCAGTACTTC

clone size: .
V gene: TRBV2
J gene: TRBJ2-1
D gene: .
CDR3 protein: CASRNRDSRNEQFF
CDR3 DNA: TGTGCCAGCAGAAACCGGGACTCACGTAATGAGCAGTTCTTC

clone size: .
V gene: TRBV27
J gene: TRBJ2-5
D gene: TRBD1
CDR3 protein: CASSLSGTVETQYF
CDR3 DNA: TGTGCCAGCAGTTTATCCGGGACAGTGGAGACCCAGTACTTC

clone size: .
V gene: TRBV28
J gene: TRBJ1-2
D gene: TRBD1
CDR3 protein: CASSPGDRAYGYTF
CDR3 DNA: TGTGCCAGCAGCCCGGGTGACAGGGCCTATGGCTACACCTTC

clone size: .
V gene: TRBV18
J gene: TRBJ2-1
D gene: .
CDR3 protein: CASSPRTGRDNEQFF
CDR3 DNA: TGTGCCAGCTCACCACGTACCGGGAGAGACAATGAGCAGTTCTTC

clone size: .
V gene: TRBV6-1
J gene: TRBJ1-2
D gene: TRBD1
CDR3 protein: CASSETGGSNYGYTF
CDR3 DNA: TGTGCCAGCAGTGAGACAGGGGGCTCTAACTATGGCTACACCTTC

clone size: few
V gene: TRBV6-6
J gene: TRBJ1-3
D gene: .
CDR3 protein: CASSRGNTIYF
CDR3 DNA: TGTGCCAGCAGCCGCGGAAACACCATATATTTT

clone size: .
V gene: TRBV10-3
J gene: TRBJ2-2
D gene: TRBD2
CDR3 protein: CAIKGASGTGTGELFF
CDR3 DNA: TGTGCCATCAAGGGAGCTAGCGGGACGGGCACCGGGGAGCTGTTTTTT

clone size: once
V gene: TRBV9
J gene: TRBJ2-7
D gene: .
CDR3 protein: CASSAKVSGYEQYF
CDR3 DNA: TGTGCCAGCAGCGCAAAAGTATCAGGTTACGAGCAGTACTTC

clone size: .
V gene: TRBV9
J gene: TRBJ2-3
D gene: .
CDR3 protein: CASSVGGGVYTDTQYF
CDR3 DNA: TGTGCCAGCAGCGTAGGAGGGGGAGTATACACAGATACGCAGTATTTT

clone size: .
V gene: TRBV5-4
J gene: TRBJ2-3
D gene: .
CDR3 protein: CASSPDWGSTDTQYF
CDR3 DNA: TGTGCCAGCAGCCCGGACTGGGGGAGCACAGATACGCAGTATTTT

clone size: .
V gene: TRBV28
J gene: TRBJ2-1
D gene: TRBD2
CDR3 protein: CASTWSGRASSEQFF
CDR3 DNA: TGTGCCAGCACCTGGAGCGGGAGGGCCTCTAGTGAGCAGTTCTTC

clone size: once
V gene: TRBV28
J gene: TRBJ2-3
D gene: TRBD2
CDR3 protein: CASSSGLAGGWADTQYF
CDR3 DNA: TGTGCCAGCAGTTCGGGACTAGCGGGAGGGTGGGCAGATACGCAGTATTTT

clone size: once
V gene: TRBV9
J gene: TRBJ2-1
D gene: .
CDR3 protein: CASSATPGTYNEQFF
CDR3 DNA: TGTGCCAGCAGCGCCACCCCGGGTACCTACAATGAGCAGTTCTTC

clone size: .
V gene: TRBV28
J gene: TRBJ1-2
D gene: .
CDR3 protein: CASNTVASGYTF
CDR3 DNA: TGTGCCAGCAACACGGTTGCAAGTGGCTACACCTTC

clone size: .
V gene: TRBV5-1
J gene: TRBJ2-1
D gene: TRBD2
CDR3 protein: CASSSSGSGNEQFF
CDR3 DNA: TGCGCCAGCAGCTCCAGCGGGAGCGGCAATGAGCAGTTCTTC

clone size: .
V gene: TRBV25-1
J gene: TRBJ2-7
D gene: .
CDR3 protein: CASKGRLSEQYF
CDR3 DNA: TGTGCCAGCAAAGGCAGACTAAGCGAGCAGTACTTC